This T cell receptor beta chain was observed in a study of blood T cell repertoires in COVID-19. Study details: From T cells, B-cell-depleted T cells, or PBMCs came the material, which was cDNA or gDNA.

The junction had 3 bases not matched to a gene; V was cut back by 5 bases and J by 2 bases. CDR1 ENHRY and CDR2 SYGVKD come from the germline V gene. The CDR3 is made up of 14 amino acids. Method: immunoSEQ multiplex PCR; TCRdb's copy keeps in-frame clones and lacks some. Found here are around 240,000 clones, about 89% of them singletons; the top ten hold 1.2%. A few counts support this clone. The sample comprised PBMCs or T cells enriched from blood (not recorded which). This TCR derives from a human donor in a cohort exposed to, infected with or recovered from COVID-19 (not recorded which). The donor label of this sample is uncertain. The rearrangement links TRBV10-3 to TRBJ1-3; 7 bases are shared with TRBD1. The CDR3, as DNA: TGTGCCATCAGTTCGACAGGGACTGGAAACACCATATATTTT. Translation gives CAISSTGTGNTIYF.